Below are 30 T cell receptor beta chains sequenced from a single sample in a study of blood T cells in healthy people across ages. Through a sample-barcoded 5' primer and a J-beta primer mix, a second PCR was run for roughly 6 to 12 cycles. TCRdb re-derived calls from the 5' RACE reads in MiXCR, one entry per CDR3 protein. The sample records approximately 790,000 distinct CDR3 sequences, about 62% being singletons. The source material was blood. These receptors originate from a man aged 30 to 45 in good health.

The chain carries TRBV29-1 and TRBJ2-3, with a possible D match to TRBD2 (6 bases). Trimming cost V 4 bases and J 3 bases, with 11 bases left between them. Germline V gives CDR1 SQVTM, CDR2 ANQGSEA. This CDR3 contains 13 residues. The CDR3 nucleotides read TGCAGCGTTGCTGGGGGGAGAACAGATACGCAGTATTTT. It codes for CSVAGGRTDTQYF.

The rearrangement links TRBV2 to TRBJ1-1, with a weak D call TRBD1 (5 bases). Germline values: CDR1 SNHLY, CDR2 FYNNEI. The CDR3 runs 13 residues. The V end lost 8 bases, the J end lost 1 base, and 11 bases lay between the germline ends. In DNA form, the CDR3 reads TGTGCCAGCGGTTCAGGGCGGAACACTGAAGCTTTCTTT. It yields the protein CASGSGRNTEAFF. Filled out from reference TRBV2 and TRBJ1-1, the complete variable domain reads EPEVTQTPSHQVTQMGQEVILRCVPISNHLYFYWYRQILGQKVEFLVSFYNNEISEKSEIFDDQFSVERPDGSNFTLKIRSTKLEDSAMYFCASGSGRNTEAFFGQGTRLTVV.

The J gene is TRBJ2-1, the V gene TRBV5-6; 8 nucleotides align to TRBD2. After removal of 4 bases from V and 9 bases from J, the junction contained 12 bases not matched to a gene. Germline CDR1 and CDR2: SGHDT and YYEEEE. The CDR3 is 15 residues long. CDR3 DNA: TGTGCCAGCAGCAGACTACTAGCGGTGGTTAGTGAGCAGTTCTTC. Its protein is CASSRLLAVVSEQFF.

The chain has TRBV12-3 or TRBV12-4 and TRBJ2-1; D is undetermined. This CDR3 has 12 residues. Trimming pared 7 bases from V and 7 bases from J, leaving 11 bases between. This chain's CDR3 is CASTSASNEQFF. DNA for the CDR3: TGTGCCAGCACCAGCGCGTCAAATGAGCAGTTCTTC.

A note on this clonotype: A junction end diverges from the germline sequence, so it may reflect a read error. V and J are TRBV7-2 and TRBJ2-5, with 9 bases aligning to TRBD2. Germline V CDR1 and CDR2: SGHTA, FQGNSA. The CDR3 loop spans 14 amino acids. The CDR3 protein is CASSVAGDPETQYF. The CDR3, as DNA: TGTGCCAGCAGCGTAGCGGGGGACCCTGAGACCCAGTACTTC.

The chain links TRBV12-5 to TRBJ2-3; TRBD2 might be the D (6 bases). This CDR3 is 14 amino acids long. Trimming shortened V by 6 bases and J by 3 bases, and 13 bases separated the two germline ends. Germline lookup yields CDR1 LGHNT and CDR2 FRNRAP. The CDR3 is CASGPETRTDTQYF. CDR3 bases: TGTGCTAGTGGCCCTGAGACTAGAACAGATACGCAGTATTTT.

The chain employs TRBV3-1 and TRBJ2-5, with D uncertain. The J call may be mistaken, given a closer DNA end match to TRBJ2-7. The CDR3 extends over 16 amino acids. From germline, CDR1 is LGHDT and CDR2 YNNKEL (reference sequence). CDR3 sequence reads: CASSQDRAELAYEQYF. CDR3 DNA sequence: TGTGCCAGCAGCCAAGATCGGGCCGAGTTGGCCTACGAGCAGTACTTC.

V usage is TRBV20-1 and J usage is TRBJ2-1; 7 positions agree with TRBD2. Germline V gene lookup returns CDR1 DFQATT and CDR2 SNEGSKA (reference sequence). The CDR3 runs 14 residues. V dropped 5 bases and J dropped 8; count of bases not matched to a gene: 12. The CDR3, as DNA: TGCAGTGCTCCCGGACTAGATGGTTGGGATGAGCAGTTCTTC. This encodes CSAPGLDGWDEQFF.

The V and J genes are TRBV20-1 and TRBJ1-6; D is ambiguous. Germline V gene data show CDR1 as DFQATT and CDR2 as SNEGSKA (reference sequence). The V gene lost 6 bases and the J gene lost 6 bases, with 18 bases spanning the gap. This CDR3 spans 15 amino acids. CDR3 amino acids: CSAEGGGRFNSPLHF. The CDR3 region has the DNA TGCAGTGCCGAGGGAGGAGGGCGGTTTAATTCACCCCTCCACTTT.

This chain joins TRBV2 and TRBJ2-5; tentative D call: TRBD2 (6 bases). There are 12 residues in the CDR3. The germline V and J ends were trimmed by 9 bases and 7 bases, with 15 bases remaining between them. CDR1 and CDR2 from the germline V gene are SNHLY and FYNNEI. Here the CDR3 reads CASHLVAATQYF. CDR3 in DNA: TGTGCCAGTCACCTAGTAGCGGCGACCCAGTACTTC.

V and J are TRBV20-1 and TRBJ2-3; possibly TRBD2 for D (5 bases). Trimming removed 0 bases at V and 6 bases at J, with 16 bases between. This CDR3 is 15 amino acids long. Per the germline V gene, CDR1 is DFQATT and CDR2 is SNEGSKA (reference sequence). Here the CDR3 reads CSARDREGWMDTQYF. CDR3 sequence (DNA): TGCAGTGCTAGAGATCGGGAAGGGTGGATGGATACGCAGTATTTT.

The genes are TRBV30 and TRBJ2-7; 9 bases match TRBD1. The CDR3 has 13 amino acids. The germline V gene has CDR1 GTSNPN and CDR2 SVGIG (reference sequence). After removal of 5 bases from V and 6 bases from J, the junction contained 8 bases not matched to a gene. Here the CDR3 reads CAWSRDRVGEQYF. DNA for the CDR3: TGTGCCTGGTCCCGGGACAGGGTGGGCGAGCAGTACTTC. Combining the CDR3 with reference TRBV30 and TRBJ2-7 gives the whole variable domain SQTIHQWPATLVQPVGSPLSLECTVEGTSNPNLYWYRQAAGRGLQLLFYSVGIGQISSEVPQNLSASRPQDRQFILSSKKLLLSDSGFYLCAWSRDRVGEQYFGPGTRLTVT.

The rearrangement joins TRBV11-2 to TRBJ2-3; 7 bases are shared with TRBD2. The germline gives CDR1 SGHAT, CDR2 FQNNGV. With V trimmed by 4 bases and J by 10 bases, 11 bases remained unmatched. The CDR3 is made up of 14 amino acids. As DNA, the CDR3 is TGTGCCAGCAGCTGGATTAGACTAGCTCGTGCGCAGTATTTT. Translated, it gives CASSWIRLARAQYF.

This chain uses TRBV6-1 with TRBJ2-5; TRBD1 matches 7 bases. CDR3 length: 16 amino acids. Germline CDR1 reads MNHNS; CDR2 reads SASEGT. The V segment lost 2 bases and the J segment 1 base; nucleotides outside the gene matches: 7. The CDR3 nucleotides are TGTGCCAGCAGTGAACCGAACAGGGGTGGCCAAGAGACCCAGTACTTC. Translated, it gives CASSEPNRGGQETQYF.

Comments on this clonotype: One end of the junction fails to match germline, which may point to a read error. This chain links TRBV9 with TRBJ2-7, with 7 bases that match TRBD2. The germline V gene encodes CDR1 SGDLS and CDR2 YYNGEE. The CDR3 has 17 residues. This CDR3 is CASSVGSPPGTTYDQYF. CDR3 DNA sequence: TGTGCCAGCAGCGTAGGATCGCCTCCCGGGACTACCTACGATCAGTACTTC.

This clonotype was detected only a few times. The chain uses TRBV9 and TRBJ2-1; no firm D call. The CDR3 runs to 11 residues. Germline V CDR1 and CDR2: SGDLS, YYNGEE. Trimming cost V 4 bases and J 6 bases, with 5 bases left between them. The CDR3 here is CASSTPNEQFF. DNA of the CDR3: TGTGCCAGCAGCACGCCCAATGAGCAGTTCTTC.

This clonotype has just one count. The chain employs TRBV30 and TRBJ1-5, with D perhaps TRBD1 (5 bases). The V and J ends lost 4 bases and 5 bases respectively, with 15 bases between them. CDR3 length: 14 amino acids. Per the germline V gene, CDR1 is GTSNPN and CDR2 is SVGIG (reference sequence). In DNA form, the CDR3 reads TGTGCCTGGATATTCAGGGTGCCGGATCAGCCCCAGCATTTT. Amino acids: CAWIFRVPDQPQHF.

This clonotype was counted only a few times. The chain employs TRBV9 and TRBJ2-4, with TRBD2 as a possible D gene (6 bases). The DNA end is a closer match to TRBJ2-7, so the J assignment may be wrong. The CDR3 covers 13 residues. The germline V gene encodes CDR1 SGDLS and CDR2 YYNGEE. In nucleotides, the CDR3 is TGTGCCAGCAGCGTAGTGGAGGGCTACGAGCAGTACTTC. Its protein is CASSVVEGYEQYF.

This clonotype was seen a handful of times. The rearrangement joins TRBV7-2 to TRBJ2-1, with 11 bases lining up with TRBD2. CDR3 size: 16 residues. The germline gives CDR1 SGHTA, CDR2 FQGNSA. After removal of 5 bases from V and 7 bases from J, the junction contained 10 bases not matched to a gene. CDR3 sequence: CASSRTTSGVSNEQFF. In DNA, the CDR3 is TGTGCCAGCAGCCGGACGACTAGCGGGGTATCGAATGAGCAGTTCTTC.

This clonotype was detected only a few times. This chain links TRBV29-1 with TRBJ2-7; D is perhaps TRBD1 or TRBD2 (5 bases each). The CDR3 covers 15 residues. CDR1 SQVTM and CDR2 ANQGSEA come from the germline V gene. Trimming stripped 6 bases from V and 4 bases from J, with 22 bases between. The CDR3: CSVGVVGSHPYEQYF. The CDR3 nucleotides are TGCAGCGTGGGGGTCGTCGGCAGCCACCCTTACGAGCAGTACTTC.

The rearrangement uses TRBV10-3 and TRBJ1-2; no firm D call. V was pared by 7 bases and J by 3 bases, with 18 bases between. There are 15 residues in the CDR3. Germline CDR1 is ENHRY and CDR2 is SYGVKD. The CDR3 sequence is CAITTVLGGDYGYTF. The DNA of the CDR3 is TGTGCCATCACCACAGTCCTCGGCGGGGACTATGGCTACACCTTC.

This sequence joins TRBV4-3 and TRBJ2-7; TRBD1 matches at 7 bases. Looked up from germline, CDR1 is LGHNA and CDR2 is YSLEER. The CDR3 length is 16 residues. Trimming removed 2 bases from V and 0 bases from J; junction bases left unmatched: 7. The chain's CDR3 is CASSQQTGRFSYEQYF. CDR3 coding DNA: TGCGCCAGCAGCCAACAGACAGGGAGATTCTCCTACGAGCAGTACTTC.

This clonotype was observed a few times. The chain recombines TRBV7-9 with TRBJ2-3, with TRBD1 matching 9 bases. Germline V lookup: CDR1 SEHNR, CDR2 FQNEAQ (reference sequence). V gave up 3 bases and J gave up 1 base; unmatched junction bases: 2. The CDR3 totals 15 residues. CDR3 sequence (DNA): TGTGCCAGCAGCTTGGACAGGGGAGGCACAGATACGCAGTATTTT. Protein product: CASSLDRGGTDTQYF.

The chain carries TRBV6-2 or TRBV6-3 and TRBJ2-7; TRBD2 agrees at 7 bases. The J call could be wrong; TRBJ2-5 is a better fit for the DNA end. The germline gives CDR1 MNHEY, CDR2 SVGEGT. CDR3 length equals 14 residues. CDR3 in amino acids: CASSYASGVETQYF. The CDR3 coding sequence is TGTGCCAGCAGTTATGCAAGCGGGGTGGAGACCCAGTACTTC.

This chain joins TRBV9 and TRBJ2-4; 10 positions agree with TRBD2. The J call may be wrong; the DNA end is better matched by TRBJ2-7. The germline V gene encodes CDR1 SGDLS and CDR2 YYNGEE. The length of the CDR3 is 15 residues. In nucleotides, the CDR3 is TGTGCCAGCAGCCCCCATGAGCGGGGGGGATACGAGCAGTACTTC. This sequence encodes CASSPHERGGYEQYF.

A few counts support this clonotype. The genes are TRBV6-1 and TRBJ2-5; 10 bases align to TRBD2. J gave up 4 bases and V 3 bases, and 8 bases lay outside the gene matches. CDR3 length: 16 amino acids. From germline, CDR1 is MNHNS and CDR2 SASEGT. Here the CDR3 reads CASSEQVAGGRETQYF. The DNA of the CDR3 is TGTGCCAGCAGTGAGCAAGTAGCGGGGGGTCGAGAGACCCAGTACTTC.

This clonotype was seen only a few times. The rearrangement links TRBV7-2 to TRBJ2-6; D is unresolved. V dropped 3 bases and J dropped 1 base, with 13 bases sitting between them. This CDR3 spans 17 amino acids. From germline, CDR1 is SGHTA and CDR2 FQGNSA. The DNA for the CDR3 is TGTGCCAGCAGCTTTCAGCGTAGGGTTTCTGGGGCCAACGTCCTGACTTTC. Its translation: CASSFQRRVSGANVLTF.

The V call is TRBV10-3, the J call TRBJ2-5; 9 bases line up with TRBD1. TRBJ2-7 explains the end of the DNA better; the J call may be wrong. The CDR3 loop spans 13 amino acids. Germline CDR1 and CDR2: ENHRY and SYGVKD. As DNA, the CDR3 is TGTGCCATCAGTCGACAGGGGGAGTCCGAGCAGTACTTC. The encoded protein is CAISRQGESEQYF.

This clonotype is a singleton in its sample. Being one base from a much bigger clone, this may be a read error. The chain combines TRBV29-1 with TRBJ2-7, with 7 bases identical to TRBD1. The CDR3 has 14 amino acids. The V gene end was trimmed by 7 bases and the J gene end by 5 bases; junction bases not matched to a gene: 14. In germline, CDR1 is SQVTM, CDR2 ANQGSEA. CDR3 nucleotide sequence: TGCAGCGCCCTGGACAGGACAAGACCCCACGAGCAGTACTTC. Amino acid sequence: CSALDRTRPHEQYF.

V gene TRBV15 combines with J gene TRBJ2-4; D is ambiguous. The CDR3 totals 13 residues. The V end was cut by 0 bases, the J end by 14 bases, with 14 bases between. CDR1 and CDR2 from the germline V gene are LNHNV and YYDKDF (reference sequence). The CDR3 reads CATSRDGEQTEYF. CDR3 DNA: TGTGCCACCAGCAGAGATGGTGAACAGACGGAGTACTTC.